The next 15 T cell receptor beta chains were all read from a single sample in a study of blood T cell repertoires in COVID-19. The protocol was immunoSEQ multiplex PCR, while the TCRdb copy is restricted to in-frame clones and leaves out a portion. The sample records about 160,000 clones, approximately 95% being singletons. Sequencing was performed on peripheral blood. The receptor source for this set is a woman in her fifties or sixties with COVID-19, enrolled during active disease.

DNA for the CDR3: TGTGCCAGCAGCTTCCCTGCAGCGGGGGGAAGCACAGATACGCAGTATTTT. This codes for CASSFPAAGGSTDTQYF. V and J are TRBV7-2 and TRBJ2-3, with 9 bases matching TRBD2. The CDR3 extends over 17 amino acids. V gave up 3 bases and J gave up 0 bases; unmatched junction bases: 7. Germline CDR1 and CDR2: SGHTA and FQGNSA.

The chain employs TRBV6-6 and TRBJ1-3, with D possibly TRBD1 on 6 matching bases. Trimming took off 6 bases at V and 2 bases at J, with 14 bases between the two ends. The CDR3 covers 15 residues. The V gene's germline CDR1 is MNHNY and CDR2 SVGAGI (reference sequence). CDR3 coding DNA: TGTGCCAGCAGCCCCGGTAGGGGGACTGGAAACACCATATATTTT. Translated, it gives CASSPGRGTGNTIYF.

This sequence joins TRBV13 and TRBJ2-7, with 7 bases lining up with TRBD2. The CDR3 contains 16 residues. Looked up from germline, CDR1 is PRHDT and CDR2 is FYEKMQ (reference sequence). The ends lost 3 bases at V and 0 bases at J; junction bases unmatched: 8. CDR3: CASSFSAGVRSYEQYF. The CDR3 region has the DNA TGTGCCAGCAGCTTTTCCGCGGGGGTTCGCTCCTACGAGCAGTACTTC.

This chain joins TRBV27 and TRBJ1-5; 9 positions match TRBD1. The CDR3 loop spans 16 amino acids. Trimming at V came to 5 bases and at J to 2 bases, leaving 7 bases not matched to a gene. Germline CDR1 and CDR2: MNHEY and SMNVEV (reference sequence). CDR3 nucleotide sequence: TGTGCCAGCAGTGGATCGACAGGGGGTGGCAATCAGCCCCAGCATTTT. It codes for CASSGSTGGGNQPQHF.

This sequence joins TRBV29-1 and TRBJ2-1; 10 nucleotides line up with TRBD1. This CDR3 has 13 amino acids. V was clipped by 3 bases and J by 7 bases; unmatched bases: 3. Germline lookup yields CDR1 SQVTM and CDR2 ANQGSEA. CDR3 region: CSVDRTGGNEQFF. CDR3 DNA sequence: TGCAGCGTTGACCGGACAGGGGGGAATGAGCAGTTCTTC.

A single count supports this clone. The V call is TRBV7-3, the J call TRBJ2-3, with D possibly matching TRBD1 (6 bases). Trimming removed 5 bases at V and 6 bases at J, with 15 bases between. The CDR3 has 14 residues. Germline-derived CDR1 and CDR2 are SGHTA and FQGTGA. As DNA, the CDR3 is TGTGCCAGCAGCCTCGGGAACAGGGACGATACGCAGTATTTT. Protein product: CASSLGNRDDTQYF.

V and J are TRBV7-2 and TRBJ2-1; tentatively, D is TRBD1 (6 bases). The CDR3 contains 14 residues. Per the germline V gene, CDR1 is SGHTA and CDR2 is FQGNSA. CDR3 sequence reads: CASLGAGAYNEQFF. The CDR3 DNA reads TGTGCGTCGCTAGGGGCAGGGGCCTACAATGAGCAGTTCTTC.

The chain joins TRBV5-4 to TRBJ1-2; D call uncertain. The CDR3 length is 12 residues. The ends were cut back, 0 bases at V and 6 bases at J, with 6 bases in the middle. CDR1 and CDR2 (germline): SGHNT, YYREEE (reference sequence). This CDR3 reads CASSLGRDGYTF. The CDR3 DNA follows: TGTGCCAGCAGCTTGGGTCGGGATGGCTACACCTTC.

The chain couples TRBV29-1 to TRBJ2-7, with 11 bases matching TRBD1. The germline gives CDR1 SQVTM, CDR2 ANQGSEA. The J segment lost 6 bases and the V segment lost 4 bases, leaving 2 bases of the junction unmatched. CDR3 length: 12 residues. As DNA, the CDR3 is TGCAGCGTTGGGACAGGGGGCGGCGAGCAGTACTTC. The encoded protein is CSVGTGGGEQYF.

The sample holds one count of this clone. The V and J genes are TRBV4-2 and TRBJ2-2; no clear D. The CDR3 contains 14 residues. Per germline, CDR1 LGHNA and CDR2 YNFKEQ. Deletions cut 4 bases from V and 5 bases from J, with 11 bases between. CDR3 in amino acids: CASSRATPTGELFF. The CDR3 DNA reads TGTGCCAGCAGCCGGGCCACCCCAACCGGGGAGCTGTTTTTT.

The gene calls are TRBV18 and TRBJ1-1; 9 bases fit TRBD1. Germline lookup yields CDR1 KGHSH and CDR2 LQKENI. V dropped 3 bases and J dropped 5; count of bases not matched to a gene: 16. The CDR3 extends over 18 amino acids. CDR3: CASSPIRGQGTLGTEAFF. The CDR3 region has the DNA TGTGCCAGCTCACCTATCAGGGGACAGGGTACCTTAGGGACTGAAGCTTTCTTT.

The chain is built from TRBV19 and TRBJ2-3; D gene ambiguous. This CDR3 spans 16 amino acids. Germline assignment: CDR1 LNHDA and CDR2 SQIVND (reference sequence). The V and J ends lost 1 base and 5 bases respectively, with 16 bases between them. CDR3 nucleotides: TGTGCCAGTAGTATAGGGAGTCCCACCTCGCAAGATACGCAGTATTTT. Translating it yields CASSIGSPTSQDTQYF.

The rearrangement uses TRBV7-2 and TRBJ1-1; D is possibly TRBD1 (5 bases). This CDR3 is 14 amino acids long. V lost 0 bases, J lost 10 bases, and 15 bases lay in between. The germline gives CDR1 SGHTA, CDR2 FQGNSA. The CDR3 region is CASSLAGGAGGAFF. CDR3 bases: TGTGCCAGCAGCTTAGCCGGAGGGGCTGGAGGAGCTTTCTTT.

The chain has TRBV3-1 (or the pseudogene TRBV3-2) and TRBJ1-2; D is perhaps TRBD1 (6 bases). The CDR3 totals 13 residues. V dropped 0 bases and J dropped 8 bases, with 10 bases sitting between them. The V gene's germline CDR1 is LGHDT and CDR2 YNNKEL (reference sequence). In DNA, the CDR3 is TGTGCCAGCAGCCAAGAGGGCAGGGGCGGCTACACCTTC. Its protein product is CASSQEGRGGYTF.

This chain links TRBV9 with TRBJ1-2, with D possibly being TRBD1 (6 bases). Trimming took off 0 bases at V and 5 bases at J, with 8 bases between the two ends. Germline CDR1 is SGDLS and CDR2 is YYNGEE. The CDR3 length is 13 residues. In DNA, the CDR3 is TGTGCCAGCAGCGTAGAGGGGGGGTATGGCTACACCTTC. The encoded protein is CASSVEGGYGYTF.